A single T cell receptor (beta chain) is shown here with its context. The target antigen is unknown. The data derive from a study of Graves' ophthalmopathy and Graves' hyperthyroidism. Whole-study findings and limits: The majority of expanded thyroid clonotypes above 0.001 frequency also occurred in blood.

Amplification targeted the TCR beta CDR3 regions, with RNA transcripts as the source material. RT-PCR in the first round used HTBI primers; a second-round multiplex PCR followed. TCRdb independently ran MiXCR on the multiplex PCR reads; one entry per CDR3 protein. The data hold some 170,000 distinct CDR3 sequences, with 30% to 45% observed a single time. Trimming took 5 bases from V and 5 from J; bases not matched to a gene: 11. There are 16 residues in the CDR3. Germline CDR1 is MNHEY and CDR2 is SVGEGT. Material: peripheral blood. This clonotype was obtained from a young man with Graves' ophthalmopathy. The V gene is TRBV6-2 or TRBV6-3, the J gene TRBJ2-7; TRBD2 matches at 11 bases. The CDR3 here is CASSETSGKDPDEQYF. The CDR3 nucleotides read TGTGCCAGCAGTGAGACTAGCGGGAAAGATCCAGACGAGCAGTACTTC.